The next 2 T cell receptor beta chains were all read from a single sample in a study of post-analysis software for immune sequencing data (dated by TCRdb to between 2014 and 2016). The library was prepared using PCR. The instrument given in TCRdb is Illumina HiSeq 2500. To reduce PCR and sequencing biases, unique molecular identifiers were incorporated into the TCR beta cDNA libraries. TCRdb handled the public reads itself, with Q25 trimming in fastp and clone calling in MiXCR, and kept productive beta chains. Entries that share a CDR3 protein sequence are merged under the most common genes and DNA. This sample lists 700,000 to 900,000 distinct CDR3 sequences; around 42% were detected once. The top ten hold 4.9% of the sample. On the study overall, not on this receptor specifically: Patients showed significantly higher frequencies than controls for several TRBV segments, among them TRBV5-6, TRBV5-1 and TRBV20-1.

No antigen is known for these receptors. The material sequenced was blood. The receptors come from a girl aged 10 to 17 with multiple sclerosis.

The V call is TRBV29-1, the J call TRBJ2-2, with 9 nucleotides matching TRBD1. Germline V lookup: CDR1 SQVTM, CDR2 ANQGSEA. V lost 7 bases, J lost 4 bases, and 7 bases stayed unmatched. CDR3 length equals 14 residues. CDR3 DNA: TGCAGCGCCCGACAGGGGGGGAGCACCGGGGAGCTGTTTTTT. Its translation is CSARQGGSTGELFF.

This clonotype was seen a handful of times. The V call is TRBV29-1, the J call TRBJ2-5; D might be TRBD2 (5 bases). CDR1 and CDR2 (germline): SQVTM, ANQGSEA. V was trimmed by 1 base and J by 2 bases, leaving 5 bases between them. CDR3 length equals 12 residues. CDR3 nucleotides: TGCAGCGTTGAAGCGGGGCAAGAGACCCAGTACTTC. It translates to CSVEAGQETQYF.